The present T cell receptor beta chain was sequenced within a study of blood T cell repertoires in COVID-19. About the research overall: The samples span acute and convalescent COVID-19 from the United States, Italy and Spain. The analysed material was cDNA or gDNA that came from T cells, B-cell-depleted T cells, or PBMCs.

TCRdb keeps only in-frame clones here, not all; method: immunoSEQ multiplex PCR. Here the sample spans 59,000 or so clones, 79% being singletons. Germline V gives CDR1 LGHDT, CDR2 YNNKEL (reference sequence). CDR3 length: 19 residues. The V segment lost 0 bases and the J segment 0 bases; nucleotides outside the gene matches: 9. The sample consisted of peripheral blood. The gene calls are TRBV3-1 (or the pseudogene TRBV3-2) and TRBJ2-1, with TRBD2 identical over 9 bases. This receptor was identified in a man aged 55 to 70 with acute or convalescent COVID-19. CDR3 bases: TGTGCCAGCAGCCAAGAGGGAGCGGGAGGTTCGGGCTCCTACAATGAGCAGTTCTTC. As protein: CASSQEGAGGSGSYNEQFF.